This T cell receptor beta chain is drawn from a study of OX40 agonist ivuxolimab in advanced cancers. For the study at large: Ivuxolimab is a fully human IgG2 antibody that activates OX40 (CD134).

Generated by immunoSEQ multiplex PCR, the TCRdb table keeps only in-frame clones and is missing some. The table lists approximately 90,000 clones, roughly nine tenths of them singletons. In germline, CDR1 is SGHRS, CDR2 YFSETQ. The CDR3 contains 13 residues. Trimming cost V 5 bases and J 3 bases; bases outside gene matches: 1. On this clone: No antigen is known for it. Different DNA sequences within this sample yield the same CDR3.

Study-wide findings and caveats: Antigen targets of the expanded peripheral T cells went undetermined.

This clonotype was sampled from an adult with an advanced solid tumor such as melanoma, head and neck, liver or kidney cancer. The material was CD4+ or CD8+ T cells sorted from blood, obtained in a trial of the OX40 agonist ivuxolimab. This sequence joins TRBV5-1 and TRBJ2-3, with TRBD2 matching 9 bases. For the CDR3, the DNA is TGCGCCAGCAGGCGGGAGGGGACAGATACGCAGTATTTT. It translates to CASRREGTDTQYF.